This T cell receptor beta chain was found in a study of CD8+CD57+ T cells in acquired aplastic anemia (dated by TCRdb to the late 2010s). About the study as a whole: On average, sorted CD4+ and CD8+ cells yielded around 3.5 ug of extracted DNA, with a range of 0.2 to 27.4 ug. An average of approximately 10 million reads for CD4+ cells and 12 million or so reads for CD8+ cells was obtained from healthy donor samples.

In the study, sorted CD4+ and CD8+ blood T cells from patients with severe aplastic anemia and from healthy subjects underwent deep sequencing of TCR repertoires. Ficoll-Paque density gradient centrifugation was used to isolate peripheral blood mononuclear cells. CD4+ and CD8+ T cells were sorted by FACS or magnetic beads before DNA extraction. Profiling of TCR beta VDJ combinations and CDR3 sequences used genomic DNA as the template. An Illumina HiSeq 2000 was used for TCR repertoire sequencing. Concerning the study's data processing: TRBV/TRBJ rearrangement plots, CDR3 size and DJ length profiles, and Simpson's diversity index were used to evaluate the repertoires. The most abundant DNA sequence in the deep sequencing data was taken as the immunodominant clone. CDR3 amino acid sequences were screened for sharing across subjects and compared with published repertoires and the VDJdb database. TCRdb reprocessing: public reads trimmed at Q25 with fastp, clones called with MiXCR, in-frame beta chains kept. Merged by CDR3 protein, the rows form single entries marked with the most common genes and DNA. TCRdb's processing, not the authors' own work, is the source of the V and J calls. This sample has more than 100,000 distinct CDR3 sequences in its table, and 48% of those were observed once. The ten largest clones take up 2% to 3% of the sample.

What the study reported, not specific to this receptor: Between patients and healthy controls, no significant difference in CD8+ Simpson's diversity was found (P=0.060). Roughly 30 CD8+ CDR3 sequences were shared between patients and controls but appeared highly expressed in patients and within their immunodominant clones.

This clonotype was detected ten times or more. Which antigen it targets is not known. No qualities accompany the bases; no much larger clone lies one base away. The germline V gene gives CDR1 as MNHNS and CDR2 as SASEGT. The junction shows trimming of 7 bases on V and 5 bases on J, plus 12 bases between the germline ends. CDR3 length: 13 amino acids, cysteine to phenylalanine. Only CDR3 DNA is held: 39 bases, read in frame from base 1. Input material: sorted CD4+, CD8+, or CD8+CD57+ T cells (not recorded which) from PBMCs. This clonotype was obtained from a human donor in good health, serving as a control. Recombination linked TRBV6-1 to TRBJ2-4; the D region is possibly TRBD1 or TRBD2, each matching across 5 bases. The DNA is TGTGCCAGCACCGGGGCGGGTGAAAACATTCAGTACTTC. Its translation reads: CASTGAGENIQYF.